This T cell receptor beta chain comes out of a study of cytomegalovirus exposure and HLA in healthy donors. Study-wide context: Out of 398 genotyped donors, about 81% belonged to the Caucasian-associated ancestry cluster.

With respect to this clone: What it binds is unknown.

Study findings and constraints: There were a few CMV-associated chains whose specificity for CMV antigens was confirmed in vitro. Per published accounts, TCR beta sequences correctly predicted the HLA-A and HLA-B alleles of most subjects. The productive fraction for most TCR beta V segments was about 90% or about 30% in an earlier analysis.

PCR was performed using 60 Vbeta and 13 Jbeta primers. Sequencing was performed with immunoSEQ multiplex PCR; in TCRdb, only in-frame clones are kept and a portion is missing. The sample holds about 110,000 clones, under 80% seen once. Sample: PBMCs. This clonotype originated in a middle-aged woman in good health and CMV-seropositive.

CDR3 sequence (DNA): TGTGCCTGCAGGGACAGGGGGCTATACGAGCAGTACTTC. It codes for CACRDRGLYEQYF. The rearrangement joins TRBV30 to TRBJ2-5; 12 nucleotides align to TRBD1. The J call is uncertain, as TRBJ2-7 better fits the DNA end. The CDR3 consists of 13 residues. Looked up from germline, CDR1 is GTSNPN and CDR2 is SVGIG (reference sequence).